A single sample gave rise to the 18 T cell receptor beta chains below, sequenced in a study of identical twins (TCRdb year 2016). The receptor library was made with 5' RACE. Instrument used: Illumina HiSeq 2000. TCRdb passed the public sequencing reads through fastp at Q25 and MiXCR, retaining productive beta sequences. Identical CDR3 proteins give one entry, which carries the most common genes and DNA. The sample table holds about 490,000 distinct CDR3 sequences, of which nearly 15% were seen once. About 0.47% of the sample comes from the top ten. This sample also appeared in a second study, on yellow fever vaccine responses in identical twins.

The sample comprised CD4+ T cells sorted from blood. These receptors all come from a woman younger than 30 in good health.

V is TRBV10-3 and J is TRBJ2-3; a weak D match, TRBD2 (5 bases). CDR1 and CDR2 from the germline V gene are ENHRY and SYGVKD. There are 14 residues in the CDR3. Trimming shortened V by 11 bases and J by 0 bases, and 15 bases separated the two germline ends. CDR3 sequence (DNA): TGTGCCTCGAAAAGGGAGCCAAGCACAGATACGCAGTATTTT. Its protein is CASKREPSTDTQYF.

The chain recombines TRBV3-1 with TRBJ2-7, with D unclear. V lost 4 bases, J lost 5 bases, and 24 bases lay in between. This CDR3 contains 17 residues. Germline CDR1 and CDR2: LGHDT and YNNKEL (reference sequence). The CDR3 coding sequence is TGTGCCAGCAGCCCTACGGTCCGGCCAACCCAATCCCACGAGCAGTACTTC. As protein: CASSPTVRPTQSHEQYF.

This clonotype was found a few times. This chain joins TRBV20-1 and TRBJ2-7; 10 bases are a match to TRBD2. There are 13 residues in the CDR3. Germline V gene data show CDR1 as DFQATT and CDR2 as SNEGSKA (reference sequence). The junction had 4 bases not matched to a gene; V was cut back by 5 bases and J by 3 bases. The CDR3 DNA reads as TGCAGTGCTTTGACTAGCGGGTACTACGAGCAGTACTTC. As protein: CSALTSGYYEQYF.

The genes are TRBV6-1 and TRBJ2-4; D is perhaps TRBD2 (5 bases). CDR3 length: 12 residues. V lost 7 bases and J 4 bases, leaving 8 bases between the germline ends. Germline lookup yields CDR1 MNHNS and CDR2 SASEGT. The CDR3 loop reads CASTPGKNIQYF. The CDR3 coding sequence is TGTGCCAGCACCCCGGGGAAAAACATTCAGTACTTC.

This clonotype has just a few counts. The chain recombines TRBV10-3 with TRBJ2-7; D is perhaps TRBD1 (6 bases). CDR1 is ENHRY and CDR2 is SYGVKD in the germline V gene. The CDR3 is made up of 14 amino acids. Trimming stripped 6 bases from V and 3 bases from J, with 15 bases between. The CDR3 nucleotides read TGTGCCATCAGACCCCGGACAGCCGGCTACGAGCAGTACTTC. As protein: CAIRPRTAGYEQYF.

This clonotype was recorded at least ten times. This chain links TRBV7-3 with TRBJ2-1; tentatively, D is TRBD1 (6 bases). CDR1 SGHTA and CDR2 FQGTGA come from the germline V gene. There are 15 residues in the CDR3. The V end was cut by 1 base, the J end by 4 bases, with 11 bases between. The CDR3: CASSLSGQGYNEQFF. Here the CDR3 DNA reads TGTGCCAGCAGCTTAAGTGGGCAGGGGTACAATGAGCAGTTCTTC.

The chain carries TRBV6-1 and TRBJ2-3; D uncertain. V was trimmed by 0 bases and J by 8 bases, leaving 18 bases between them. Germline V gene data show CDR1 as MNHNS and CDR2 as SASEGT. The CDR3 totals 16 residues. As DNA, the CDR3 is TGTGCCAGCAGTGAAGCTTCTAGGAGCCACCTTTTTACGCAGTATTTT. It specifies CASSEASRSHLFTQYF.

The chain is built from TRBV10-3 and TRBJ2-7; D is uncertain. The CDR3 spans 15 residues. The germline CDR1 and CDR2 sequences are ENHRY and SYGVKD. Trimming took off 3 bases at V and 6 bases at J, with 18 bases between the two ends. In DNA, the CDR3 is TGTGCCATCAGTGAAGGCAGTCCGGGCACCTTCGAGCAGTACTTC. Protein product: CAISEGSPGTFEQYF.

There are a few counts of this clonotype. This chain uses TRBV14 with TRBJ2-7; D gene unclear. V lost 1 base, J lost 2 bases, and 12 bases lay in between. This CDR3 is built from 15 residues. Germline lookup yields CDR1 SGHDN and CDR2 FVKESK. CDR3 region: CASSQASGFAYEQYF. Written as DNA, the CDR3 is TGTGCCAGCAGCCAAGCCTCTGGCTTCGCCTACGAGCAGTACTTC.

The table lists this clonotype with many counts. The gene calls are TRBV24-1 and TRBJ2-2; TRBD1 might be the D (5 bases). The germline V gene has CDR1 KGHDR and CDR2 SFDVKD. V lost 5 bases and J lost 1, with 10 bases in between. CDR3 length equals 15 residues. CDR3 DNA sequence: TGTGCCACCAGTGCCGTCCAGGGGAACACCGGGGAGCTGTTTTTT. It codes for CATSAVQGNTGELFF.

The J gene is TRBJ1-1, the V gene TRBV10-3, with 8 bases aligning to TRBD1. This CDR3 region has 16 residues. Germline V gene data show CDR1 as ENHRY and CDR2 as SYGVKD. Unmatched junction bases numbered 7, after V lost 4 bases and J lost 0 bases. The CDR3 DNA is TGTGCCATCAGTGGTTCCAGGGGGCTTTTGAACACTGAAGCTTTCTTT. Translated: CAISGSRGLLNTEAFF.

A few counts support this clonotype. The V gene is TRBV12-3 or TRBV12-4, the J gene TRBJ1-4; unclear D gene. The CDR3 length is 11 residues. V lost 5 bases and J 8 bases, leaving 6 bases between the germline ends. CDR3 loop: CASSKREKLFF. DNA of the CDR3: TGTGCCAGCAGTAAGCGCGAAAAACTGTTTTTT.

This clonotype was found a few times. The CDR3 DNA sequence: TGTGCCAGCACCTTTCTAGCGGGAGAGCTCTCCTACAATGAGCAGTTCTTC. It is translated as CASTFLAGELSYNEQFF. The gene calls are TRBV7-8 and TRBJ2-1, with 10 bases that match TRBD2. CDR3 size: 17 residues. V trimming: 7 bases; J trimming: 0 bases; junction bases outside the gene matches: 9. CDR1 is SGHVS and CDR2 is FQNEAQ in the germline V gene. The whole variable domain, filled in from reference TRBV7-8 and TRBJ2-1, reads GAGVSQSPRYKVAKRGQDVALRCDPISGHVSLFWYQQALGQGPEFLTYFQNEAQLDKSGLPSDRFFAERPEGSVSTLKIQRTQQEDSAVYLCASTFLAGELSYNEQFFGPGTRLTVL.

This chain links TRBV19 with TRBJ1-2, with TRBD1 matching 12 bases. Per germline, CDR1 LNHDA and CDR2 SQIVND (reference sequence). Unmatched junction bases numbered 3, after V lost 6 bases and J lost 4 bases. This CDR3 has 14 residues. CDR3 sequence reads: CASSRDRGPYGYTF. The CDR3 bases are TGTGCCAGTAGCCGGGACAGGGGGCCCTATGGCTACACCTTC.

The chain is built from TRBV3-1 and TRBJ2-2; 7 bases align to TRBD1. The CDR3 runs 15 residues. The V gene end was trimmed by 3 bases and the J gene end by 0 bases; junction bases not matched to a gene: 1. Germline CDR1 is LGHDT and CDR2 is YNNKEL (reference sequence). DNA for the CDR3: TGTGCCAGCAGCCAGACAGGGTCGAACACCGGGGAGCTGTTTTTT. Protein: CASSQTGSNTGELFF.

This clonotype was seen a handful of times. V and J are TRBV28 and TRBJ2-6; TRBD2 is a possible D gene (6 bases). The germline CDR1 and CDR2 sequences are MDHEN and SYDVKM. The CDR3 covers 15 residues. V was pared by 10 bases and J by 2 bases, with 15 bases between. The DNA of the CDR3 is TGTGCCACCACCTTTGGCGGGGCTGGGGCCAACGTCCTGACTTTC. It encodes CATTFGGAGANVLTF.

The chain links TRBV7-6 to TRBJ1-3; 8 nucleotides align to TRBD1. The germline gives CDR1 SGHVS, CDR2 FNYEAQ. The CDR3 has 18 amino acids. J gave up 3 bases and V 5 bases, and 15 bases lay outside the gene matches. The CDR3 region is CASSRTSPDRAGGNTIYF. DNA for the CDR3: TGTGCCAGCAGCAGAACCAGTCCGGACAGGGCGGGTGGAAACACCATATATTTT.

The DNA of the CDR3 is TGTGCCAGCAGCTTAGCGGATGGGGCAAGCCCCTCCAAAGAGACCCAGTACTTC. Its protein is CASSLADGASPSKETQYF. V and J are TRBV7-8 and TRBJ2-5; possibly TRBD1 for D (5 bases). The germline V gene has CDR1 SGHVS and CDR2 FQNEAQ. The CDR3 consists of 18 residues. V was clipped by 0 bases and J by 3 bases, with 20 bases between them. Combining the CDR3 with reference TRBV7-8 and TRBJ2-5 gives the whole variable domain GAGVSQSPRYKVAKRGQDVALRCDPISGHVSLFWYQQALGQGPEFLTYFQNEAQLDKSGLPSDRFFAERPEGSVSTLKIQRTQQEDSAVYLCASSLADGASPSKETQYFGPGTRLLVL.